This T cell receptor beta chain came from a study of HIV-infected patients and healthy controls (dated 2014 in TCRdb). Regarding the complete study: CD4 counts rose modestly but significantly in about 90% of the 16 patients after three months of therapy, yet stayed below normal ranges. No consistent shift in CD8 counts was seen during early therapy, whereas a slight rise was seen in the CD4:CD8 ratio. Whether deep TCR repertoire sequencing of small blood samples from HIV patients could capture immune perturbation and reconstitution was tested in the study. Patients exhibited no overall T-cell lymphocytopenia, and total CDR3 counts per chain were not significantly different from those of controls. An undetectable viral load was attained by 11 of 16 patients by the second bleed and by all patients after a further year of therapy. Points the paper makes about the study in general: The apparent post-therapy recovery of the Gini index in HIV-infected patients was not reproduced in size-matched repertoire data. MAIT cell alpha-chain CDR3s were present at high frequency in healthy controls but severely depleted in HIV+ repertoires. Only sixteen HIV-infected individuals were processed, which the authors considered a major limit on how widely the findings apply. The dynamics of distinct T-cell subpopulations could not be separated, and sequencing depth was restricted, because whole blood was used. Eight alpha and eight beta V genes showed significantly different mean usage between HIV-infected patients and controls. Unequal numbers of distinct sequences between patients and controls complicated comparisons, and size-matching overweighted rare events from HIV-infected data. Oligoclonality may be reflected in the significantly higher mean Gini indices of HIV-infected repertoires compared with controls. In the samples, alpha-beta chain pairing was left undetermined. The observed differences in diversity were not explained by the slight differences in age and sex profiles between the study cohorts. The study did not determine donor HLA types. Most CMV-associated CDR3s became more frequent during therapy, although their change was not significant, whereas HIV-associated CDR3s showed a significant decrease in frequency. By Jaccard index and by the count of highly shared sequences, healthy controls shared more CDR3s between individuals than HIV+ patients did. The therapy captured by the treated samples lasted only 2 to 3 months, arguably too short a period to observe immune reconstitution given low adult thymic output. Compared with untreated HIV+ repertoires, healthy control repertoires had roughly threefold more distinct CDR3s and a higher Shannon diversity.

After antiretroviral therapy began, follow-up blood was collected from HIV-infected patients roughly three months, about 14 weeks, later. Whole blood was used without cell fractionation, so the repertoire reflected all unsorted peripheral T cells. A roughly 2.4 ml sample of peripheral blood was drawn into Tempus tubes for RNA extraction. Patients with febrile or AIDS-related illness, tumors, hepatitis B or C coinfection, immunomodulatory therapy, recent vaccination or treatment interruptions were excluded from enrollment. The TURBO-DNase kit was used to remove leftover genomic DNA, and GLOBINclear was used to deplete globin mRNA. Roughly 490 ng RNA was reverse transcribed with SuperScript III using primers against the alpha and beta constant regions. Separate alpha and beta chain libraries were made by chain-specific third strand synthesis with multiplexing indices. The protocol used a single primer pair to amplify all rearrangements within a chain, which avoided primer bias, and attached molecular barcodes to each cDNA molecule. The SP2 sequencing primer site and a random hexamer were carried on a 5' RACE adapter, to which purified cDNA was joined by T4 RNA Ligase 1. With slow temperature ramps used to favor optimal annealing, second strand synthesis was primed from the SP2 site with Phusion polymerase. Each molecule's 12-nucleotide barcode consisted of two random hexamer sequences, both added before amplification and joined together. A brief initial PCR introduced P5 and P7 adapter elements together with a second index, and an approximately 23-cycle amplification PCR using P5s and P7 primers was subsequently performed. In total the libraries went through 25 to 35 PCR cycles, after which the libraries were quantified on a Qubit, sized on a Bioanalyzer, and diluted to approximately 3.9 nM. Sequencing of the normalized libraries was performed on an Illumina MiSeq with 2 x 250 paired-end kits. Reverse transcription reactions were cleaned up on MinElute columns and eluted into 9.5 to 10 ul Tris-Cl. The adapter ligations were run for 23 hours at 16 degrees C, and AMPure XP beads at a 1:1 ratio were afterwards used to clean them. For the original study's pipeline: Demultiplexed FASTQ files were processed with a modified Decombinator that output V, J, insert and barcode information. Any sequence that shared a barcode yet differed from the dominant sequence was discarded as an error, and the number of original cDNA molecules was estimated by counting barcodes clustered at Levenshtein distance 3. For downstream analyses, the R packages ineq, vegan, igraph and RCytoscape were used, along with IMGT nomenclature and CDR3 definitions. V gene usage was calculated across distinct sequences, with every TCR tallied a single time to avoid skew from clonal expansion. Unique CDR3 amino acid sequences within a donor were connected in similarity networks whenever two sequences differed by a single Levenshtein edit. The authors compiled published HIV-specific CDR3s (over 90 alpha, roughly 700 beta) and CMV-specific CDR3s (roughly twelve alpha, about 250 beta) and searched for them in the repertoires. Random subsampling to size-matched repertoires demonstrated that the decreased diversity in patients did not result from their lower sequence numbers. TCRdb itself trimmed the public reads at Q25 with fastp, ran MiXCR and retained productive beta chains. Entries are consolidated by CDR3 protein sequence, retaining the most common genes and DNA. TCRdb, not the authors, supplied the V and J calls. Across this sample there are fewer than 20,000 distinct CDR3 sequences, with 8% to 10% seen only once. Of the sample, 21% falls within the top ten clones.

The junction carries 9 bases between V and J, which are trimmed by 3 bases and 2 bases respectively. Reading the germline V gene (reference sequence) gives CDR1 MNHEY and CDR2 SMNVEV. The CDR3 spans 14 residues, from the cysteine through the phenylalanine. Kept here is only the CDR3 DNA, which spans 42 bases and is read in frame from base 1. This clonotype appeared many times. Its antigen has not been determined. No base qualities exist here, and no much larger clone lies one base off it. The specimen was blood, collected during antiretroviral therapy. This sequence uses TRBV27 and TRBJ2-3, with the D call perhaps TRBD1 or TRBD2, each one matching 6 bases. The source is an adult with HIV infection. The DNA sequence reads TGTGCCAGCAGTTTTGGGGGGCCCACAGATACGCAGTATTTT. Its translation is CASSFGGPTDTQYF.